Reported below is one TCR beta chain. This clonotype was observed at least ten times. Which antigen it targets is not known. Base quality data are lacking; no much larger clone is found one base away. Trimmed from V: 8 bases; trimmed from J: 4 bases; junction bases lacking a gene match: 5. The CDR1 and CDR2 encoded by the germline V gene are SNHLY and FYNNEI. The CDR3 holds 13 amino acids from the cysteine to the phenylalanine. The kept DNA is CDR3 alone, 39 bases in frame from the first base. The data stem from a study of regulatory T cells in long-lasting Graves disease (dated by TCRdb to 2020 to 2023). Notes on the research overall: Patients with newly diagnosed Graves' disease had been on antithyroid drugs for under 3 months. A total of 33 samples were covered by TCR sequencing, comprising 13 persistent and around 20 newly diagnosed Graves' disease patients. The study took place in China and was registered as a clinical trial. Peripheral blood TCR sequencing and RNA sequencing compared persistent Graves' disease patients with newly diagnosed Graves' disease patients. What the study reported, not specific to this receptor: Only the TCR beta chain was sequenced and analyzed. Persistent disease showed preferential use of TRBV28, TRBJ1-2 and TRBJ2-5, whereas newly diagnosed disease favored TRBV20-1 and TRBJ2-1. Persistent Graves' disease patients showed lower TCR Shannon entropy and fewer highly expanded clones than newly diagnosed patients, suggesting clonal expansion. The study examined only peripheral blood because the primary lesion, thyroid tissue, could not be accessed. The small sample size was acknowledged by the authors as a limitation that may reduce accuracy. A larger number of public clonotypes was shared among persistent patients (approximately 3,000) than among newly diagnosed patients (roughly 930).

This sample's time point label indicates: newly diagnosed GD, antithyroid drugs for less than 3 months. For both TCR sequencing and RNA sequencing, RNA was extracted from PBMCs in TRIzol. The diagnosis of Graves' disease was made according to American Thyroid Association guidelines. Recruitment of patients was carried out at an endocrinology department in Xi'an, China. From each patient, around 8.3 milliliters of peripheral blood was collected into an EDTA anticoagulant tube. PBMCs were isolated by Ficoll Paque Plus density gradient separation without further T cell sorting. An Agilent 2100 Bioanalyzer and agarose gel were used to check RNA quality, and a NanoDrop 2000 was used to measure RNA concentration. Libraries were prepared through multiplex PCR. The sequencer was an Illumina HiSeq 4000. TCR beta libraries were built with iRepertoire HTBI primers and Arm-PCR amplification of CDR3 regions. Before sequencing, the PCR products went through gel purification. In the paper's pipeline: A total of roughly 65 TRBV and about 13 TRBJ segments were identified across samples and were used for gene usage analysis of CDR3 amino acid clonotypes. COPE and FqMerger were used to merge the filtered high-quality paired reads into contigs. BLAST was used to align contigs to IMGT TRBV, TRBD and TRBJ reference genes, and CDR3 was defined according to IMGT. Highly expanded clones were defined as clonotypes with a frequency above 0.1%. Shannon entropy served as the measure of repertoire diversity, while the Gini coefficient captured V-J evenness. Public clonotypes were defined as clonotypes shared by more than one individual. TCRdb applied fastp at Q25 and MiXCR to the public reads, then kept only in-frame beta chains. CDR3 protein duplicates are merged, each entry listing the most common genes and DNA. The V and J calls follow TCRdb's processing rather than the paper's. The sample table contains some 600,000 distinct CDR3 sequences; only one count was recorded for around 16% of them. The ten largest clones take up 12% of the sample.

The same data also contributed to another study, on T cells in Graves' hyperthyroidism and ophthalmopathy. That second publication adds: Stable Graves' hyperthyroidism was defined as the absence of progression to ophthalmopathy over 18 months of follow-up. Hyperthyroidism patients were aged 18 to 65 years and newly diagnosed, with disease duration of less than 2 months. The study excluded patients with uncontrolled infections, other autoimmune diseases, pregnancy or lactation. Diagnoses were based on clinical symptoms, serum thyroxine and TRAb, thyroid ultrasound and orbital computed tomography. For the first round of RT-PCR on the TCR CDR3, the HTBI primer set was used together with the Qiagen OneStep RT-PCR kit. Blood samples also contained most of the expanded thyroid clonotypes (frequency above 0.001), which suggests that blood repertoires may reflect thyroid immune responses. A model built on a 13 V-J signature distinguished ophthalmopathy from stable hyperthyroidism, reaching 85% to 90% sensitivity and under 84% specificity in cross-validation and 80%/75% in testing. In validation, progression to ophthalmopathy was predicted by the model with approximately 67% sensitivity and around 76% specificity, a median of roughly 6.4 months before onset. A discovery cohort of approximately 97 patients, about 44 with Graves' ophthalmopathy and about 60 with stable Graves' hyperthyroidism, was used to find distinguishing TCR V-J signatures. Prospective prediction of ophthalmopathy was tested in an independent validation cohort consisting of roughly 20 hyperthyroidism patients and around 16 patients who later progressed to ophthalmopathy. The roughly 91 discovery patients were randomly divided into training and test sets at a 7:3 ratio. In addition, the study compared T-cell repertoires in thyroid tissue and in blood from roughly 6 Graves' hyperthyroidism patients. After blood sampling, hyperthyroidism patients were treated with methimazole at a starting dose of 30 mg daily, and ophthalmopathy patients were treated with high-dose intravenous methylprednisolone. Libraries were constructed in a second round of multiplex PCR, after which size selection and purification were carried out. Paired-end sequencing of the libraries was performed with 100 bp reads on an Illumina HiSeq2000. SOAPnuke was used to process the raw data, removing reads that contained adapters or uncalled bases, had a mean Phred below 15, or lacked an exact match to the constant primer or identifier. COPE v1.2.5 was used to merge the high-quality paired reads, and each unique nucleotide sequence was defined as a clonotype. Clonotypes were aligned to IMGT TRBV, TRBD and TRBJ reference segments using MiTCR v1.1. The analysis was restricted to V-J combinations with a frequency above 0.0001, which together covered over 99% of the repertoires. A TCS score was defined as the ratio of F50 (clonal expansion) to E x V (chaos), with BLOSUM62-based TCRdist applied between CDR3 peptides within each V-J. Welch's t-statistics and random forest reduced just over 500 V-J features to 13, which were used in a naive Bayes classifier (R e1071). Sample size was not statistically predetermined, and blinding of investigators to group allocation was not performed. According to the paper, TCR Vbeta CDR3 sequencing was carried out on about 140 peripheral blood samples, which came from over 40 ophthalmopathy, 80 or so hyperthyroidism and approximately 17 progressor patients.

Sequenced material: peripheral blood mononuclear cells (PBMCs), taken at new diagnosis, from a patient treated with antithyroid drugs. The chain couples TRBV2 to TRBJ1-2; TRBD1 lines up with 9 middle nucleotides. The clonotype comes from a man in his late teens or twenties with Graves disease. Donor details come from another sample of the same person, matched by shared clones. CDR3 protein: CASFTGQGYGYTF. The sequence in DNA is TGTGCCAGCTTTACGGGACAGGGCTATGGCTACACCTTC.